This passage covers 18 T cell receptor beta chains from one sample sequenced in a study of blood T cell repertoires in COVID-19. The repertoire was sequenced with immunoSEQ multiplex PCR; TCRdb's copy has only in-frame clones and lacks some. The profile shows over 65,000 clones, around 90% of them singletons. The sample consisted of peripheral blood. The receptors come from a man between 45 and 60 years old with active COVID-19.

The chain recombines TRBV28 with TRBJ1-2; 8 nucleotides agree with TRBD1. Looked up from germline, CDR1 is MDHEN and CDR2 is SYDVKM. J lost 2 bases, V lost 9 bases, and 8 bases had no gene match. The length of the CDR3 is 14 residues. CDR3 in amino acids: CASARTGRNYGYTF. The CDR3 nucleotides read TGTGCCAGTGCCCGGACAGGGAGGAACTATGGCTACACCTTC.

In its sample, this clone was seen a few times. The CDR3 bases are TGTGCCAGTAGCAAGATCCCGACAGCTTGGGGCACAGATACGCAGTATTTT. Translating gives CASSKIPTAWGTDTQYF. The gene calls are TRBV19 and TRBJ2-3; D might be TRBD1 (5 bases). Germline V CDR1 and CDR2: LNHDA, SQIVND (reference sequence). This CDR3 has 17 residues. The V end lost 6 bases, the J end lost 1 base, and 20 bases lay between the germline ends.

The chain has TRBV7-2 and TRBJ1-2; a weak D match, TRBD1 (6 bases). CDR3 length: 16 amino acids. V shed 5 bases and J shed 6 bases, with 22 bases lying between them. Germline loops: CDR1 SGHTA, CDR2 FQGNSA. CDR3 in DNA: TGTGCCAGCAGCCAGCGGGGGGCGGGGAATCGGGATGGCTACACCTTC. Residues: CASSQRGAGNRDGYTF.

The chain joins TRBV6-5 to TRBJ1-1; D might be TRBD1 (5 bases). CDR1 and CDR2 from the germline V gene are MNHEY and SVGAGI. V was shortened by 6 bases and J by 10 bases, with 18 bases between the two germline ends. The CDR3 is made up of 13 amino acids. DNA for the CDR3: TGTGCCAGCAGCTCACTGGGGGGGACGGGAGCTTTCTTT. Translated: CASSSLGGTGAFF.

This chain links TRBV19 with TRBJ2-1; possibly TRBD1 for D (5 bases). This CDR3 comprises 13 residues. The V gene lost 4 bases and the J gene lost 14 bases, with 18 bases spanning the gap. Germline values: CDR1 LNHDA, CDR2 SQIVND (reference sequence). CDR3 sequence (DNA): TGTGCCAGTAGTACCACAGGATTGGGGCCGGAGTTCTTC. It translates to CASSTTGLGPEFF.

J is TRBJ1-6 and V is TRBV11-2; D unclear. The germline gives CDR1 SGHAT, CDR2 FQNNGV. The V end was cut by 5 bases, the J end by 0 bases, with 11 bases between. CDR3 length equals 16 residues. CDR3 DNA: TGTGCCAGCAGCCTCCCGGGTGGCTCCTATAATTCACCCCTCCACTTT. It yields the protein CASSLPGGSYNSPLHF.

This chain connects TRBV18 to TRBJ2-3, with a weak D call TRBD2 (7 bases). V was pared by 3 bases and J by 6 bases, with 13 bases between. The CDR3 sequence is 14 residues long. Germline CDR1 KGHSH, CDR2 LQKENI. The CDR3 nucleotides read TGTGCCAGCTCACCGGGCGGGGGCTCGGATACGCAGTATTTT. Translation gives CASSPGGGSDTQYF.

The chain couples TRBV5-4 to TRBJ1-2, with TRBD1 matching 9 bases. In germline, CDR1 is SGHNT, CDR2 YYREEE (reference sequence). The CDR3 runs 12 residues. V lost 7 bases, J lost 8 bases, and 6 bases stayed unmatched. CDR3 bases: TGTGCCAGCTCGGGACAGGGTAACGGCTACACCTTC. It translates to CASSGQGNGYTF.

The chain carries TRBV7-6 and TRBJ2-1; the match to TRBD2 covers 8 bases. Unmatched junction bases numbered 19, after V lost 0 bases and J lost 0 bases. The CDR3 runs to 22 residues. In germline, CDR1 is SGHVS, CDR2 FNYEAQ. The CDR3 DNA is TGTGCCAGCAGCTTAGCCCCTAAATTAATTACTAGCGGAACCAGCTCCTACAATGAGCAGTTCTTC. Its protein is CASSLAPKLITSGTSSYNEQFF.

In DNA, the CDR3 is TGTGCCAGTAGCCCAACCGGGGGAGAGACTGAAGCTTTCTTT. It yields the protein CASSPTGGETEAFF. The chain is built from TRBV19 and TRBJ1-1, with a weak D call TRBD1 (5 bases). Germline lookup yields CDR1 LNHDA and CDR2 SQIVND (reference sequence). V was shortened by 6 bases and J by 5 bases, with 16 bases between the two germline ends. This CDR3 has 14 amino acids.

This clone was observed once. The V call is TRBV27, the J call TRBJ1-5; D gene unclear. The CDR3 runs 14 residues. The germline CDR1 and CDR2 sequences are MNHEY and SMNVEV (reference sequence). V was shortened by 6 bases and J by 6 bases, with 15 bases between the two germline ends. In nucleotides, the CDR3 is TGTGCCAGCAGCTTGGGTAATGAGGGTCAGCCCCAGCATTTT. Residues: CASSLGNEGQPQHF.

This rearrangement joins TRBV7-8 to TRBJ2-1; 7 bases map to TRBD2. The CDR3 has 13 residues. The J segment lost 9 bases and the V segment lost 5 bases, leaving 7 bases of the junction unmatched. From germline, CDR1 is SGHVS and CDR2 FQNEAQ. The CDR3: CASSPGGYGEQFF. CDR3 coding DNA: TGTGCCAGCAGCCCGGGGGGATATGGTGAGCAGTTCTTC.

CDR3 loop: CASSPRMVAGRSYEQYF. CDR3 bases: TGTGCCAGCAGCCCCCGTATGGTAGCGGGTCGCTCCTACGAGCAGTACTTC. The rearrangement uses TRBV11-2 and TRBJ2-7; 7 bases line up with TRBD2. CDR3 length equals 17 residues. CDR1 is SGHAT, CDR2 FQNNGV, per germline. Losses at the gene ends were 5 bases for V and 0 bases for J; bases not matched to a gene: 13.

This chain uses TRBV4-2 with TRBJ2-1; possibly TRBD2 for D (6 bases). CDR1 is LGHNA, CDR2 YNFKEQ, per germline. Deletions cut 0 bases from V and 6 bases from J, with 15 bases between. This CDR3 is 16 amino acids long. The CDR3 here is CASSQDYNMGGNEQFF. The CDR3 DNA sequence: TGTGCCAGCAGCCAAGATTACAATATGGGGGGCAATGAGCAGTTCTTC.

V gene TRBV7-9 combines with J gene TRBJ2-3; 9 bases line up with TRBD2. The CDR3 length is 17 residues. CDR1 is SEHNR, CDR2 FQNEAQ, per germline (reference sequence). V gave up 5 bases and J gave up 5 bases; unmatched junction bases: 14. CDR3 in amino acids: CASSRRPGGGAVDTQYF. The CDR3 DNA follows: TGTGCCAGCAGCCGACGTCCTGGCGGGGGGGCCGTAGATACGCAGTATTTT.

This clone was found once. The chain is built from TRBV20-1 and TRBJ2-7, with 9 bases identical to TRBD1. The ends lost 3 bases at V and 4 bases at J; junction bases unmatched: 4. This CDR3 has 13 residues. Germline V gene data show CDR1 as DFQATT and CDR2 as SNEGSKA (reference sequence). The CDR3 is CSASGQGSYEQYF. As DNA, the CDR3 is TGCAGTGCTAGTGGACAGGGGTCTTACGAGCAGTACTTC.

This chain connects TRBV19 to TRBJ1-2; 9 positions match TRBD1. Germline V gives CDR1 LNHDA, CDR2 SQIVND (reference sequence). Trimming cost V 7 bases and J 2 bases; bases outside gene matches: 14. The CDR3 is 17 amino acids. The CDR3 loop is CASKGSAGTGNNYGYTF. The CDR3 DNA reads as TGTGCCAGTAAGGGGTCGGCCGGGACAGGGAACAACTATGGCTACACCTTC.

This clone was recorded only once. The J gene is TRBJ2-7, the V gene TRBV4-1; the D gene is possibly TRBD1 (6 bases). V gave up 1 base and J gave up 2 bases, with 6 bases separating them. Germline loops: CDR1 MGHRA, CDR2 YSYEKL. This CDR3 spans 13 amino acids. CDR3 sequence reads: CASSQGQAYEQYF. The DNA of the CDR3 is TGCGCCAGCAGCCAAGGACAGGCCTACGAGCAGTACTTC.